This TCR beta chain was obtained from a study of blood T cell repertoires in COVID-19. The CDR3 is 17 amino acids. CDR1 LNHDA and CDR2 SQIVND come from the germline V gene (reference sequence). Trimming cost V 6 bases and J 2 bases; bases outside gene matches: 7. This table comes from immunoSEQ multiplex PCR, and its TCRdb copy is limited to in-frame clones, with some not included. The table shows about 100,000 clones, with 80% occurring only once. This chain links TRBV19 with TRBJ2-2, with 12 bases matching TRBD2. This clonotype was obtained from a woman between 70 and 85 years old with acute or convalescent COVID-19. The sample comprised peripheral blood. The CDR3 reads CASSRQTSGGNTGELFF. For the CDR3, the DNA is TGTGCCAGTAGCCGTCAGACTAGCGGGGGAAACACCGGGGAGCTGTTTTTT.